This TCR beta chain is drawn from a study of blood T cell repertoires in COVID-19. Study-level background: Whether acute or convalescent, the COVID-19 samples came from the United States, Italy and Spain.

The protocol was immunoSEQ multiplex PCR, while the TCRdb copy is restricted to in-frame clones and leaves out a portion. The table lists around 200,000 clones, around 89% of them singletons, with 0.5% to 0.75% in the top ten. Source material: peripheral blood. The receptor comes from a man aged 45 to 65 with acute or convalescent COVID-19.

This chain's CDR3 is CASSGNSYEQYF. In DNA form, the CDR3 reads TGTGCCAGCAGCGGTAACAGCTACGAGCAGTACTTC. This chain joins TRBV9 and TRBJ2-7; no clear D. Germline CDR1 and CDR2: SGDLS and YYNGEE. The CDR3 is 12 amino acids. Trimming left V 3 bases short and J 3 bases short, with 7 bases between. The full variable domain, rest sourced from reference TRBV9 and TRBJ2-7, is DSGVTQTPKHLITATGQRVTLRCSPRSGDLSVYWYQQSLDQGLQFLIQYYNGEERAKGNILERFSAQQFPDLHSELNLSSLELGDSALYFCASSGNSYEQYFGPGTRLTVT.